The 14 T cell receptor beta chains listed next were all sequenced from one sample in a study of graft-versus-host responses after intestinal transplantation. TCRdb's copy holds only in-frame clones and misses some; the assay was immunoSEQ multiplex PCR. The data hold around 110,000 clones, with roughly 90% observed a single time. For these TCRs, the target antigens are not known. The sample consisted of unstimulated CD4+ T cells sorted from spleen or lymph node cells, taken before transplant. The receptors originated from a human donor who was the organ donor for an intestinal transplant.

The chain has TRBV10-3 and TRBJ2-3, with 11 bases that match TRBD2. V lost 6 bases, J lost 4 bases, and 15 bases stayed unmatched. Germline V gives CDR1 ENHRY, CDR2 SYGVKD. The CDR3 contains 18 residues. The CDR3 DNA reads as TGTGCCATCAGGGCCTCTAGCGGGGGGTTTCCTAAGGCAGATACGCAGTATTTT. It yields the protein CAIRASSGGFPKADTQYF.

The chain carries TRBV6-5 and TRBJ2-1, with D possibly TRBD1 on 5 matching bases. Trimming removed 5 bases at V and 0 bases at J, with 11 bases between. This CDR3 spans 15 amino acids. Germline V gene sequence: CDR1 MNHEY, CDR2 SVGAGI. CDR3 bases: TGTGCCAGCAGTCGCCTCAGGGTCTCCTACAATGAGCAGTTCTTC. This gives the protein CASSRLRVSYNEQFF.

The CDR3 spells CSVELVADYEQYF. The CDR3 DNA reads as TGCAGCGTTGAATTGGTCGCTGACTACGAGCAGTACTTC. The genes are TRBV29-1 and TRBJ2-7, with D unclear. CDR3 length equals 13 residues. V lost 2 bases to trimming and J lost 3 bases, with 11 bases between them. Per the germline V gene, CDR1 is SQVTM and CDR2 is ANQGSEA.

V and J are TRBV6-5 and TRBJ2-7, with D possibly TRBD1 on 5 matching bases. V dropped 7 bases and J dropped 7 bases, with 14 bases sitting between them. CDR3 length: 12 residues. Germline CDR1 reads MNHEY; CDR2 reads SVGAGI. The CDR3 DNA reads TGTGCCAGCAACCCCAGGGTTGGGGAGCAGTACTTC. Its translation: CASNPRVGEQYF.

The rearrangement uses TRBV5-4 and TRBJ1-3; D unresolved. The V gene lost 4 bases and the J gene lost 0 bases, with 14 bases spanning the gap. The V gene's germline CDR1 is SGHNT and CDR2 YYREEE (reference sequence). CDR3 length equals 16 residues. The CDR3 sequence is CASSLTPSRSGNTIYF. In nucleotides, the CDR3 is TGTGCCAGCAGCCTAACACCTTCCCGCTCTGGAAACACCATATATTTT.

The V and J genes are TRBV7-9 and TRBJ2-3; maybe TRBD2 (6 bases). Germline V CDR1 and CDR2: SEHNR, FQNEAQ (reference sequence). The length of the CDR3 is 16 residues. The V gene lost 3 bases and the J gene lost 1 base, with 14 bases spanning the gap. The CDR3 loop reads CASSLAGGTGTDTQYF. In nucleotides, the CDR3 is TGTGCCAGCAGCTTGGCTGGAGGGACCGGCACAGATACGCAGTATTTT.

The chain employs TRBV6-5 and TRBJ1-4; the D gene is possibly TRBD1 (6 bases). From germline, CDR1 is MNHEY and CDR2 SVGAGI. The CDR3 is made up of 15 amino acids. Trimming removed 4 bases from V and 7 bases from J, with 16 bases in between. In DNA, the CDR3 is TGTGCCAGCAGTTCCATCGGGACAAGAGGTGAAAAACTGTTTTTT. It is translated as CASSSIGTRGEKLFF.

V is TRBV9 and J is TRBJ1-2; 9 positions agree with TRBD1. The trim removed 2 bases at V and 2 bases at J, leaving 7 bases unmatched. Germline V lookup: CDR1 SGDLS, CDR2 YYNGEE. The CDR3 is 16 amino acids. In DNA form, the CDR3 reads TGTGCCAGCAGCGTGGGGACAGGGAGGGTGAACTATGGCTACACCTTC. This sequence encodes CASSVGTGRVNYGYTF.

The chain uses TRBV2 and TRBJ1-1, with D tentatively TRBD1 (5 bases). The CDR3 is 16 amino acids. The germline CDR1 and CDR2 sequences are SNHLY and FYNNEI. V lost 7 bases and J lost 0, with 18 bases in between. The DNA for the CDR3 is TGTGCCAGCACCTGGGACCACGGGGGGATGAACACTGAAGCTTTCTTT. This gives the protein CASTWDHGGMNTEAFF.

V usage is TRBV7-9 and J usage is TRBJ1-1, with 7 bases aligning to TRBD1. The germline V gene encodes CDR1 SEHNR and CDR2 FQNEAQ (reference sequence). The length of the CDR3 is 14 residues. V lost 3 bases to trimming and J lost 0 bases; unmatched junction nucleotides: 1. The CDR3 DNA sequence: TGTGCCAGCAGCTTGGGACAGATGAACACTGAAGCTTTCTTT. This translates into CASSLGQMNTEAFF.

This clone was observed once. The chain joins TRBV5-1 to TRBJ1-6, with D unclear. This CDR3 contains 14 residues. Germline V lookup: CDR1 SGHRS, CDR2 YFSETQ. V was pared by 4 bases and J by 7 bases, with 12 bases between. The CDR3, as DNA: TGCGCCAGCAGCCAAGACATGGGGAATTCACCCCTCCACTTT. Its translation: CASSQDMGNSPLHF.

The genes are TRBV5-1 and TRBJ1-2; D unclear. This CDR3 has 18 amino acids. Germline V gene data show CDR1 as SGHRS and CDR2 as YFSETQ. With 1 base removed from V and 0 bases from J, the gap between germline ends came to 19 bases. The DNA of the CDR3 is TGCGCCAGCAGCTTGAGGGCACAGACCGAACTTTCTAACTATGGCTACACCTTC. This translates into CASSLRAQTELSNYGYTF.

In this sample, this clone turned up once. The chain combines TRBV4-2 with TRBJ2-3; 8 bases fit TRBD2. From germline, CDR1 is LGHNA and CDR2 YNFKEQ. V lost 0 bases, J lost 5 bases, and 7 bases stayed unmatched. The CDR3 covers 16 residues. CDR3 sequence: CASSQDEGLAGDTQYF. The CDR3 DNA follows: TGTGCCAGCAGCCAAGATGAAGGACTAGCTGGAGATACGCAGTATTTT.

This chain links TRBV5-1 with TRBJ2-3, with 8 bases aligning to TRBD1. Losses at the gene ends were 4 bases for V and 0 bases for J; bases not matched to a gene: 1. Germline CDR1 reads SGHRS; CDR2 reads YFSETQ. The CDR3 is 14 residues long. The CDR3 spells CASSNRGSTDTQYF. CDR3 bases: TGCGCCAGCAGCAACAGGGGGAGCACAGATACGCAGTATTTT.